The present TCR beta chain was sequenced within a study of T cell repertoires in cytomegalovirus infection. The wider study: In the study, CMV epitopes included recently identified HLA-C-restricted and well-studied HLA-B-restricted ones.

Germline V lookup: CDR1 MGHRA, CDR2 YSYEKL. This CDR3 contains 14 residues. Trimming took 3 bases from V and 3 from J, leaving 12 bases between them. Study-wide results and limits: Ex vivo, HLA-C-restricted CMV-specific TCR beta clonotypes prevailed over the rest of the response.

Regarding this clonotype: Antigen specificity is unknown.

TCRdb fed the reads into MiXCR, producing one record per CDR3 protein. The sample has approximately 470,000 distinct CDR3 sequences; approximately 40% are singletons. The chain recombines TRBV4-1 with TRBJ2-7; D remains ambiguous. The sequencing here drew on cultured PBMCs, taken from culture after CMV antigen stimulation. The clonotype comes from a human donor in good health (CMV status not recorded). Some clones in this sample may be carry-over from other donors' samples. The CDR3 protein is CASSHAGFGYEQYF. CDR3 sequence (DNA): TGCGCCAGCAGCCACGCCGGGTTCGGCTACGAGCAGTACTTC.